The 4 T cell receptor beta chains in this list originate from one sample, sequenced in a study of T-cell memory formation after mild COVID-19. Via MiXCR, TCRdb re-called the 5' RACE reads, giving one row per CDR3 protein. Counted here are about 140,000 distinct CDR3 sequences, 11% to 15% occurring once; the ten biggest clones make up 28%. Sequencing was done on a sample of PBMCs or a T cell subset sorted from them (not recorded which). These receptors were collected from an adult woman who had mild COVID-19 (a few samples of this study predate the infection). Cell type and time point are not known.

CDR3 sequence (DNA): TGTGCCAGCAGTGAAGAACAGGCTTACACCGGGGAGCTGTTTTTT. This encodes CASSEEQAYTGELFF. This chain connects TRBV6-1 to TRBJ2-2, with a weak D call TRBD1 (5 bases). The V gene's germline CDR1 is MNHNS and CDR2 SASEGT. Trimming removed 1 base from V and 3 bases from J, with 9 bases in between. The length of the CDR3 is 15 residues.

In this sample, this clonotype turned up a few times. The chain is built from TRBV5-6 and TRBJ1-6, with D possibly being TRBD1 (5 bases). The CDR3 loop spans 14 amino acids. CDR1 SGHDT and CDR2 YYEEEE come from the germline V gene. V shed 5 bases and J shed 5 bases, with 11 bases lying between them. CDR3 protein: CASRGTENNSPLHF. The CDR3 region has the DNA TGTGCCAGCAGAGGGACGGAAAATAATTCACCCCTCCACTTT.

This clonotype showed up just a few times. CDR3 loop: CASSFWGNEQFF. CDR3 nucleotide sequence: TGTGCCAGCAGCTTTTGGGGCAATGAGCAGTTCTTC. This sequence joins TRBV7-9 and TRBJ2-1; D is uncertain. V lost 3 bases and J lost 6, with 6 bases in between. Germline CDR1 SEHNR, CDR2 FQNEAQ (reference sequence). This CDR3 spans 12 amino acids.

This clonotype occurred a few times. The chain is built from TRBV4-3 and TRBJ2-7; 8 bases are shared with TRBD1. This CDR3 is built from 16 residues. With 1 base clipped from V and 3 bases from J, the junction kept 8 bases outside the gene matches. Germline CDR1 reads LGHNA; CDR2 reads YSLEER. In nucleotides, the CDR3 is TGCGCCAGCAGCCAAGTAGACAGGGGTACTGGCTACGAGCAGTACTTC. This translates into CASSQVDRGTGYEQYF.